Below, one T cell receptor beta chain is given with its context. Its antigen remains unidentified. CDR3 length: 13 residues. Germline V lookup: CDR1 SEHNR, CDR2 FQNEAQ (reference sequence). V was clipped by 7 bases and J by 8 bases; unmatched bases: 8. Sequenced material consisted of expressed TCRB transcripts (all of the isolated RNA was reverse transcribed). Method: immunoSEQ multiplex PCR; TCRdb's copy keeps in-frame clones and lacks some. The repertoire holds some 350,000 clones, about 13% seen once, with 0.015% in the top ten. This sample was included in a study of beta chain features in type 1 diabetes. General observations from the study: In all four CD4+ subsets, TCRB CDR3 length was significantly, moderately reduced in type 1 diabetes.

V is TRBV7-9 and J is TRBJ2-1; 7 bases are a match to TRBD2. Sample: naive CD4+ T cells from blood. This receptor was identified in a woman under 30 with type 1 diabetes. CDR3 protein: CASKWGGSYEQFF. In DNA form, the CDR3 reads TGTGCCAGCAAATGGGGGGGGTCGTATGAGCAGTTCTTC.